One T cell receptor beta chain is described in this entry. This sample was taken from a study of T-cell reconstitution after alpha-beta-depleted transplantation in children. V dropped 3 bases and J dropped 3 bases, with 12 bases sitting between them. Germline V lookup: CDR1 MNHEY, CDR2 SMNVEV (reference sequence). The CDR3 contains 14 residues. Unique molecular identifiers tagged the TCRbeta library. One entry per CDR3 protein results from TCRdb running MiXCR on the PCR reads. The sample has about 420,000 distinct CDR3 sequences, 15% to 20% seen once. The source is a boy younger than two who had a stem cell transplant for Wiskott-Aldrich syndrome, so the T cells may come from the graft donor. The rearrangement joins TRBV27 to TRBJ2-7; maybe TRBD1 (6 bases). The sequences come from PBMCs, mostly from graft donor cells, collected 360 days after TCRalphabeta/CD19-depleted stem cell transplant. CDR3: CASSFIPQGYEQYF. The CDR3 region has the DNA TGTGCCAGCAGTTTTATCCCACAGGGCTACGAGCAGTACTTC.